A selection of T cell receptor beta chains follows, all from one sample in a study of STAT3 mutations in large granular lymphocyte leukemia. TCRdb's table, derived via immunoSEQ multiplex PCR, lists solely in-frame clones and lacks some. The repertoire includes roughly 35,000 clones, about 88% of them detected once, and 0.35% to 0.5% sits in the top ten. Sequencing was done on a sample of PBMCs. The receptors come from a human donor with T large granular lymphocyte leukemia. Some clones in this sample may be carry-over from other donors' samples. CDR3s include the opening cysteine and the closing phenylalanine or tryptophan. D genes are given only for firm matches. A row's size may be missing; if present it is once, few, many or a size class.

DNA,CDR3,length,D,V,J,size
TGTGCCAGCAGAAAACTTCTCGGAGGGGCTCAGCCCCAGCATTTT,CASRKLLGGAQPQHF,15,NA,TRBV28,TRBJ1-5,NA
TGTGCCAGCAGTAGTGGGGTGCAAGAGACCCAGTACTTC,CASSSGVQETQYF,13,NA,TRBV6-6,TRBJ2-5,NA
TGCGCCAGCACCAGAGGAGAGAACACTGAAGCTTTCTTT,CASTRGENTEAFF,13,NA,TRBV5-1,TRBJ1-1,NA
TGTGCCAGCTCGGCGGGACAGGCCCAAGAGATTTTTTTT,CASSAGQAQEIFF,13,TRBD1,TRBV18,TRBJ2-2,NA
TGTGCCAGCAGCCCTCAGAGGGGGACAGGGGATTATTTGCAGTACTTC,CASSPQRGTGDYLQYF,16,TRBD1,TRBV7-6,TRBJ2-7,once
TGCAGCGTTAACAGGGGGCGCCGAACTGAAGCTTTCTTT,CSVNRGRRTEAFF,13,TRBD1,TRBV29-1,TRBJ1-1,NA
TGTGCCAGCAGTGAAGGGGCAGGGGACGGCTACACCTTC,CASSEGAGDGYTF,13,NA,TRBV6-1,TRBJ1-2,few
TGTGCCAGCTCACCGCGGGACAGCGACACCGGGGAGCTGTTTTTT,CASSPRDSDTGELFF,15,NA,TRBV18,TRBJ2-2,NA
TGTGCCAGCAGTTTAAGCGGGGGGAACTCCTACGAGCAGTACTTC,CASSLSGGNSYEQYF,15,TRBD2,TRBV6-6,TRBJ2-7,NA
TGCAGCGTTGATAGACAGGGCGGCTACACCTTC,CSVDRQGGYTF,11,TRBD1,TRBV29-1,TRBJ1-2,NA
TGTGCCAGCAGTTCCACTCTGCGGGACAGGGCCTACGAGCAGTACTTC,CASSSTLRDRAYEQYF,16,TRBD1,TRBV27,TRBJ2-7,NA
TGTGCCAGCAGTGGGACCCGCGGGGTGAACTATGGCTACACCTTC,CASSGTRGVNYGYTF,15,NA,TRBV2,TRBJ1-2,few
TGTGCCAGTAGTTTACGACAGGACTGGAACACTGAAGCTTTCTTT,CASSLRQDWNTEAFF,15,NA,TRBV19,TRBJ1-1,NA
TGCGCCAGCAGCTTGGGGACGGGGGTGAACACTGAAGCTTTCTTT,CASSLGTGVNTEAFF,15,NA,TRBV5-1,TRBJ1-1,NA
TGTGCCAGCACCCCGGACAGGAGATTGTACAATGAGCAGTTCTTC,CASTPDRRLYNEQFF,15,TRBD1,TRBV7-9,TRBJ2-1,NA
TGTGCCAGCAGCCAAAAGGGACCACCATTGAACTATGGCTACACCTTC,CASSQKGPPLNYGYTF,16,NA,TRBV13,TRBJ1-2,NA
TGTGCCAGCAGGAGGACAGCCCTGGGAAATGAAAAACTGTTTTTT,CASRRTALGNEKLFF,15,NA,TRBV6-4,TRBJ1-4,NA
TGTGCCAGAAGCCTGGACAGGGCTGTCGGGGAGCTGTTTTTT,CARSLDRAVGELFF,14,NA,TRBV7-5,TRBJ2-2,NA
TGTGCCAGCAGCCGGGACAGCTCCTACGAGCAGTACTTC,CASSRDSSYEQYF,13,TRBD1,TRBV7-2,TRBJ2-7,NA
TGCGCCAGCAGCTTGAGTCAATCGAACACCGGGGAGCTGTTTTTT,CASSLSQSNTGELFF,15,NA,TRBV5-1,TRBJ2-2,NA
TGTGCCAGCAGCCCGCGCCTCACCCTGAGTCAAAACTCCTACAATGAGCAGTTCTTC,CASSPRLTLSQNSYNEQFF,19,NA,TRBV7-9,TRBJ2-1,NA
TGCAGTCTCGTTGCAGATACGCAGTATTTT,CSLVADTQYF,10,NA,TRBV20-1,TRBJ2-3,NA
TGTGCCAGCAGCTTAGTTGTCGGGGCTTCCGCTCAGCCCCAGCATTTT,CASSLVVGASAQPQHF,16,NA,TRBV7-9,TRBJ1-5,NA
TGCGCCAGCAGCTTGACGGGAACAGATACGCAGTATTTT,CASSLTGTDTQYF,13,NA,TRBV5-1,TRBJ2-3,few
TGTGCCAGCAGTTCGGCGGCAGGGGGCCTTCAGCCCCAGCATTTT,CASSSAAGGLQPQHF,15,TRBD1,TRBV28,TRBJ1-5,NA
TGTGCCAGCTCACCATATACAGGGGACGGAAACACCATATATTTT,CASSPYTGDGNTIYF,15,TRBD1,TRBV18,TRBJ1-3,NA
TGTGCCAGCAGGCCAGCTAGCGGGGGGGGTACCTACGAGCAGTACTTC,CASRPASGGGTYEQYF,16,TRBD2,TRBV7-9,TRBJ2-7,NA
TGTGCCAGCAGCTTAGCGGGGGGTTTCACAGATACGCAGTATTTT,CASSLAGGFTDTQYF,15,TRBD2,TRBV6-5,TRBJ2-3,NA